The TCR beta chain under discussion was sequenced for a study of blood T cell repertoires in COVID-19. The authors' processing: Counts of nucleated cells, estimated from reference gene primer amplification, were obtained. Sequencing was performed with immunoSEQ multiplex PCR; in TCRdb, only in-frame clones are kept and a portion is missing. Clonal size and the V and J genes are those of that table, whereas D and trimming came from the DNA. The sample yields 220,000 or so clones, 82% seen once. On this clone: At one end the junction does not follow the germline gene, possibly because of a read error.

Cohorts were assigned according to the clinical history that participants reported. What the recovered Cohort 3 donors had was two negative PCRs, clearance, or symptom resolution. The germline V gene has CDR1 WNHNN and CDR2 SYGVQD (reference sequence). The CDR3 is 13 amino acids. The specimen sequenced was PBMCs or T cells enriched from blood (not recorded which). This sequence joins TRBV10-1 and TRBJ2-5, with 9 bases fitting TRBD1. The TCR originated in a woman aged 60-75 years who had recovered from COVID-19. CDR3 nucleotide sequence: TGCGCCAGCAGCACAGGGGGCCAACAGACCCAGTACTTC. Its translation is CASSTGGQQTQYF.